The sample holds one count of the clone carrying this TCR beta chain. Using immunoSEQ multiplex PCR, the repertoire was profiled, and TCRdb retains in-frame clones only, with some absent. This sample has a few hundred thousand clones, with around 89% found just once. The data stem from a study of blood T cell repertoires in COVID-19. In Cohort 3, a recovered donor had either two negative PCRs, clearance, or symptom resolution. The CDR3 is 14 amino acids. CDR1 is KGHSH and CDR2 is LQKENI in the germline V gene. V was clipped by 6 bases and J by 2 bases, with 10 bases between them. This chain joins TRBV18 and TRBJ1-4; possibly TRBD1 for D (5 bases). This receptor was taken from a man aged 25-45 years who had recovered from COVID-19. Sequencing was done on a sample of PBMCs or T cells enriched from blood (not recorded which). Here the CDR3 reads CASSPTDTNEKLFF. CDR3 DNA: TGTGCCAGCTCGCCGACAGACACTAATGAAAAACTGTTTTTT.